The entry below gives a single TCR beta chain sequence along with its context. Antigen: not known. This CDR3 has 17 amino acids. The V gene's germline CDR1 is SGHRS and CDR2 YFSETQ. The sample belongs to a study of CXCR3-negative and CXCR3-positive naive CD8 T cells. Study-wide results and limits: CXCR3-positive naive cells carried more hydrophobic TRB CDR3s than CXCR3-negative ones. Fresh PBMCs served for most assays, and CXCR3 expression fell partially after cryopreservation.

Researchers prepared the TRB cDNA libraries using 5' RACE with UMI labels. TCRdb re-analyzed the 5' RACE reads; it lists each CDR3 protein once, without DNA. This sample's clone table lists some 99,000 distinct CDR3 sequences. CD45RO-CCR7+CD27+CD95- marked naive CD8+ T cells. This TCR was recovered from a human donor in good health. Some clones in this sample may be carry-over from other donors' samples. This sequence joins TRBV5-1 and TRBJ2-5; TCRdb outputs TRBD1, but without DNA this stays unchecked. Material: naive CXCR3+ CD8+ T cells from blood. Subset noted: CD45RO-CCR7+CD27+CD95- naive CD8+ T cells expressing CXCR3 (TNR3+). CDR3 in amino acids: CASSLVVAGVHQETQYF. Complete variable domain (other parts from reference TRBV5-1 and TRBJ2-5): KAGVTQTPRYLIKTRGQQVTLSCSPISGHRSVSWYQQTPGQGLQFLFEYFSETQRNKGNFPGRFSGRQFSNSRSEMNVSTLELGDSALYLCASSLVVAGVHQETQYFGPGTRLLVL.